This T cell receptor beta chain was retrieved from a study of post-analysis software for immune sequencing data. Study-wide results and caveats: When patients were compared with controls, four or five TRBV segments were more frequent, TRBV5-6, TRBV5-1 and TRBV20-1 among them. Multiple sclerosis was associated with a significant reduction in normalized Chao1 diversity relative to controls.

On this clonotype itself: The antigen is not known.

V was cut by 0 bases and J by 7 bases, with 13 bases left in between. The length of the CDR3 is 15 residues. Germline CDR1 is KGHSH and CDR2 is LQKENI. Unique molecular identifiers tagged the TCR beta cDNA libraries. Input populations of about 0.9 to 10 million T cells gave rise to 500,000 to 600,000 cDNA molecules. TCRdb itself ran the PCR reads through MiXCR, one entry per CDR3 protein. The data hold around 160,000 distinct CDR3 sequences, with about 34% observed a single time. This chain links TRBV18 with TRBJ2-1; D may be TRBD1 (7 bases). The source is a girl aged 10 to 17 with multiple sclerosis. The source was blood, collected after autologous hematopoietic stem cell transplantation. The CDR3 loop is CASSPPAQGGNEQFF. The CDR3 DNA reads as TGTGCCAGCTCACCACCGGCGCAGGGGGGAAATGAGCAGTTCTTC.